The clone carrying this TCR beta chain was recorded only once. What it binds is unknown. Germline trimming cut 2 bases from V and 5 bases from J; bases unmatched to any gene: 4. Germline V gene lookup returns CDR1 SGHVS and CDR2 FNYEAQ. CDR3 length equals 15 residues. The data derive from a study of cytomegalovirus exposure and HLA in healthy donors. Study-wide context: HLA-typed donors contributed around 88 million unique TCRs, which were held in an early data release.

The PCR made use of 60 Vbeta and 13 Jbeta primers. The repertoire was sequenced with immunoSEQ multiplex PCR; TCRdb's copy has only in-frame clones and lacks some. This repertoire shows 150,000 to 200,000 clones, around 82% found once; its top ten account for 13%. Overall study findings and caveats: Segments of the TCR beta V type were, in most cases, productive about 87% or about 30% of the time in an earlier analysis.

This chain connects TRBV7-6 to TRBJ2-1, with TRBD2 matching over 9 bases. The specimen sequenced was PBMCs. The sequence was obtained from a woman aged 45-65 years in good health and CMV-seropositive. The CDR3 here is CASSLQAGGHNEQFF. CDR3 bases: TGTGCCAGCAGCTTACAAGCGGGGGGCCACAATGAGCAGTTCTTC.